The 18 T cell receptor beta chains presented below share a single source sample, sequenced in a study of blood T cells in healthy people across ages. With a J-beta primer mix and a sample-barcoded 5' primer, a second PCR ran roughly 7 to 11 cycles. TCRdb reprocessed the 5' RACE reads via MiXCR and lists one record per CDR3 protein. This sample carries about 1.5 million distinct CDR3 sequences, approximately 43% of them seen once, and the ten largest clones take about 4%. Sequenced input: blood. These TCRs come from a woman younger than 35 in good health.

The V call is TRBV6-6, the J call TRBJ2-7; weak D call: TRBD2 (5 bases). The germline gives CDR1 MNHNY, CDR2 SVGAGI (reference sequence). The ends were cut back, 0 bases at V and 4 bases at J, with 13 bases in the middle. The length of the CDR3 is 15 residues. The CDR3 protein is CASSYSDWSDYEQYF. CDR3 DNA sequence: TGTGCCAGCAGTTACTCGGACTGGAGCGATTACGAGCAGTACTTC.

The genes are TRBV7-9 and TRBJ2-5; TRBD2 might be the D (5 bases). V dropped 8 bases and J dropped 4 bases, with 14 bases sitting between them. CDR3 length: 13 amino acids. Germline CDR1 and CDR2: SEHNR and FQNEAQ (reference sequence). The CDR3 region has the DNA TGTGCCAGCGCACCCAGCGGTTCAGAGACCCAGTACTTC. Amino acids: CASAPSGSETQYF.

In regard to this clonotype: With a much larger clone just one base away, this may be a read error. The chain has TRBV27 and TRBJ2-1; no definite D call. The closer fit of TRBJ2-7 to the DNA end suggests the J call may be wrong. CDR1 is MNHEY, CDR2 SMNVEV, per germline (reference sequence). This CDR3 spans 13 amino acids. CDR3: CAGSLISHNEQYF. CDR3 DNA: TGTGCCGGCAGTTTAATTTCCCACAATGAGCAGTACTTC.

This clonotype was counted a single time. The J gene is TRBJ2-1, the V gene TRBV5-1, with D perhaps TRBD1 (7 bases). CDR1 and CDR2 from the germline V gene are SGHRS and YFSETQ. The CDR3 has 15 residues. Trimming shortened V by 1 base and J by 7 bases, and 15 bases separated the two germline ends. The CDR3 DNA is TGCGCCAGCAGCTTGTGGACAGGTGCGGGAAATGAGCAGTTCTTC. As protein: CASSLWTGAGNEQFF. The full variable domain, rest sourced from reference TRBV5-1 and TRBJ2-1, is KAGVTQTPRYLIKTRGQQVTLSCSPISGHRSVSWYQQTPGQGLQFLFEYFSETQRNKGNFPGRFSGRQFSNSRSEMNVSTLELGDSALYLCASSLWTGAGNEQFFGPGTRLTVL.

The chain joins TRBV14 to TRBJ1-3, with a weak D call TRBD1 (5 bases). Trimming cost V 8 bases and J 7 bases, with 15 bases left between them. The germline CDR1 and CDR2 sequences are SGHDN and FVKESK. There are 13 residues in the CDR3. CDR3 sequence: CASDINQGNTIYF. CDR3 in DNA: TGTGCCAGCGACATCAATCAGGGTAACACCATATATTTT.

This clonotype was counted ten times or more. The chain joins TRBV25-1 to TRBJ1-5; D unclear. Germline V lookup: CDR1 MGHDK, CDR2 SYGVNS. Trimming left V 3 bases short and J 0 bases short, with 3 bases between. The CDR3 contains 13 residues. DNA of the CDR3: TGTGCCAGCAGTGAGTATAGCAATCAGCCCCAGCATTTT. Protein sequence: CASSEYSNQPQHF.

The chain employs TRBV27 and TRBJ2-3, with D maybe TRBD2 (6 bases). This CDR3 is built from 15 residues. Per the germline V gene, CDR1 is MNHEY and CDR2 is SMNVEV (reference sequence). Deletions cut 3 bases from V and 3 bases from J, with 13 bases between. The DNA of the CDR3 is TGTGCCAGCAGTTTCTCGGGACTCCTAACAGATACGCAGTATTTT. It specifies CASSFSGLLTDTQYF.

As to this clonotype: The junction and the germline gene differ at one end; a read error may be behind it. The chain employs TRBV29-1 and TRBJ2-3; D is unresolved. The CDR3 covers 14 residues. Germline CDR1 is SQVTM and CDR2 is ANQGSEA. Here the CDR3 DNA reads TGCAGTGTTGAAGTGCGCGAGAGCACAGATACGCAGTATTTT. Its translation: CSVEVRESTDTQYF.

This clonotype was seen just once. One end of the junction does not line up with germline, which may come from a read error. The V gene is TRBV7-2, the J gene TRBJ2-3; TRBD2 aligns across 10 bases. Germline V gene lookup returns CDR1 SGHTA and CDR2 FQGNSA. This CDR3 has 16 residues. CDR3 amino acids: CASSTWTSGITGTQYF. Here the CDR3 DNA reads TGTGCCAGCAGCACTTGGACTAGCGGCATCACAGGTACGCAGTATTTT.

This clonotype has more than one count but fewer than ten. The rearrangement links TRBV20-1 to TRBJ1-1; tentatively, D is TRBD1 (6 bases). CDR1 DFQATT and CDR2 SNEGSKA come from the germline V gene (reference sequence). The CDR3 sequence is 14 residues long. V lost 0 bases and J 1 base, leaving 9 bases between the germline ends. In nucleotides, the CDR3 is TGCAGTGCTAGAGATACAGGGCGGAACACTGAAGCTTTCTTT. Amino acid sequence: CSARDTGRNTEAFF.

This clonotype appeared a few times. J is TRBJ2-7 and V is TRBV4-2; 8 nucleotides line up with TRBD1. V was pared by 0 bases and J by 10 bases, with 8 bases of the junction left unmatched. This CDR3 comprises 14 residues. Germline CDR1 is LGHNA and CDR2 is YNFKEQ. CDR3 protein: CASSQEQGDITQYF. The CDR3 DNA reads as TGTGCCAGCAGCCAAGAACAGGGGGATATAACCCAGTACTTC.

This sequence joins TRBV30 and TRBJ2-7; D tentatively reads TRBD1 or TRBD2 (5 bases each). V gave up 6 bases and J gave up 3 bases, with 15 bases separating them. Germline V gene lookup returns CDR1 GTSNPN and CDR2 SVGIG (reference sequence). CDR3 length equals 13 residues. DNA of the CDR3: TGTGCCTGTAACCGGGACCGATACTACGAGCAGTACTTC. It encodes CACNRDRYYEQYF. Full variable domain (remainder filled in from reference TRBV30 and TRBJ2-7): SQTIHQWPATLVQPVGSPLSLECTVEGTSNPNLYWYRQAAGRGLQLLFYSVGIGQISSEVPQNLSASRPQDRQFILSSKKLLLSDSGFYLCACNRDRYYEQYFGPGTRLTVT.

V and J are TRBV29-1 and TRBJ2-3; TRBD2 agrees at 13 bases. The CDR3 totals 17 residues. With V trimmed by 3 bases and J by 0 bases, 6 bases remained unmatched. Germline loops: CDR1 SQVTM, CDR2 ANQGSEA. CDR3 sequence reads: CSVERGLAGPSTDTQYF. The CDR3 coding sequence is TGCAGCGTTGAGAGGGGACTAGCGGGACCAAGCACAGATACGCAGTATTTT.

The V and J genes are TRBV20-1 and TRBJ2-6; D is possibly TRBD1 (6 bases). The CDR3 length is 16 residues. The V gene's germline CDR1 is DFQATT and CDR2 SNEGSKA (reference sequence). The V and J ends lost 3 bases and 1 base respectively, with 13 bases between them. CDR3 nucleotide sequence: TGCAGTGCTAGTTCGGCAGGGGTATCTGGGGCCAACGTCCTGACTTTC. Translated: CSASSAGVSGANVLTF.

This clonotype showed up just a few times. A much larger clone lies a single base off, so this may be a read error. The V call is TRBV6-5, the J call TRBJ2-3, with D unclear. Trimming stripped 2 bases from V and 5 bases from J, with 2 bases between. CDR3 length equals 11 residues. Germline loops: CDR1 MNHEY, CDR2 SVGAGI. The CDR3 sequence: CASSYQDTQYF. CDR3 coding DNA: TGTGCCAGCAGTTACCAAGATACGCAGTATTTT.

The genes are TRBV27 and TRBJ2-1; 14 bases are a match to TRBD2. V lost 2 bases, J lost 5 bases, and 2 bases stayed unmatched. Germline lookup yields CDR1 MNHEY and CDR2 SMNVEV (reference sequence). The CDR3 sequence is 16 residues long. The CDR3 DNA reads TGTGCCAGCAGTTTAGGGACTAGCGGGGGAAACAATGAGCAGTTCTTC. This sequence encodes CASSLGTSGGNNEQFF.

This clonotype was observed many times. The chain combines TRBV6-5 with TRBJ2-5, with D unclear. V lost 0 bases and J lost 5, with 4 bases in between. Germline CDR1 is MNHEY and CDR2 is SVGAGI. This CDR3 region has 12 residues. This CDR3 reads CASSYSGETQYF. The CDR3, as DNA: TGTGCCAGCAGTTACTCGGGGGAGACCCAGTACTTC.

The rearrangement joins TRBV9 to TRBJ2-5; no clear D gene. The CDR3 has 15 amino acids. V was shortened by 2 bases and J by 1 base, with 12 bases between the two germline ends. Germline V gives CDR1 SGDLS, CDR2 YYNGEE. The CDR3 protein is CASSVSGRFQETQYF. CDR3 bases: TGTGCCAGCAGCGTCTCGGGCCGGTTCCAAGAGACCCAGTACTTC.